This entry lists 3 T cell receptor beta chains sequenced from one sample in a study of tumor-infiltrating lymphocytes in primary liver carcinoma. Germline DNA was also extracted, and blood RNA was taken from unsorted whole blood. With roughly 0.5 ug total RNA as template and a constant-region primer, TCR beta cDNA was made. For TCR beta, libraries were produced by three nested multiplex PCR rounds using slightly modified ARM-PCR. Researchers ran the first two PCR rounds for ten to eleven cycles each with TRBV1-TRBV30 forward primers and a C-beta reverse primer. TCRdb processed the multiplex PCR reads anew with MiXCR; each CDR3 protein has one entry. Altogether about 310,000 distinct CDR3 sequences are present, nearly 60% being singletons, with the ten largest covering 15% to 20%. The sequencing input was peripheral blood. All receptors derive from a woman aged 25 to 39 with primary liver carcinoma and hepatitis B virus infection.

V and J are TRBV5-1 and TRBJ2-1; TRBD2 matches 8 bases. The V gene end was trimmed by 3 bases and the J gene end by 5 bases; junction bases not matched to a gene: 10. CDR1 is SGHRS and CDR2 is YFSETQ in the germline V gene. This CDR3 region has 16 residues. The CDR3 is CASSSLGAGGHNEQFF. The DNA of the CDR3 is TGCGCCAGCAGCTCCCTGGGGGCGGGAGGTCACAATGAGCAGTTCTTC.

As to this clonotype: One junction end does not reproduce the germline sequence, and a read error may be involved. V is TRBV4-1 and J is TRBJ1-4; 10 bases fit TRBD1. From germline, CDR1 is MGHRA and CDR2 YSYEKL. This CDR3 region has 16 residues. CDR3 amino acids: CANSQDGTGVNEKLFF. In DNA form, the CDR3 reads TGCGCCAACAGCCAAGATGGGACAGGGGTAAATGAAAAACTGTTTTTT.

The chain is built from TRBV11-3 and TRBJ2-7; 7 bases line up with TRBD1. The CDR3 is 14 amino acids. With 4 bases clipped from V and 5 bases from J, the junction kept 8 bases outside the gene matches. Germline loops: CDR1 SGHNT, CDR2 YENEEA. The CDR3 spells CASSSYTGADEQYF. CDR3 nucleotides: TGTGCCAGCAGCTCGTATACAGGGGCCGACGAGCAGTACTTC.